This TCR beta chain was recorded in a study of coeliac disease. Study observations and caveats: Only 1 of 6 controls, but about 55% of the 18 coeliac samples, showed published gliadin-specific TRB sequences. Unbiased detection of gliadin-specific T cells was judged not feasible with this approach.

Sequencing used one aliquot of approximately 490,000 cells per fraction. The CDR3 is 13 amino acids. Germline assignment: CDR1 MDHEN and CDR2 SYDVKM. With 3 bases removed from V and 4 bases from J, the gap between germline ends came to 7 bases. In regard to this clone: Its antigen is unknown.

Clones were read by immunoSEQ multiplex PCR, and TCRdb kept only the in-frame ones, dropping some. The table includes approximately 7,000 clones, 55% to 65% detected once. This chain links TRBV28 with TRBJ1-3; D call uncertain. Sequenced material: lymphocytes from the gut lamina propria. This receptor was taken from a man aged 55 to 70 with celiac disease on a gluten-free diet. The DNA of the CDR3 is TGTGCCAGCAGTTTGACCGGGGGAAACACCATATATTTT. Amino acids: CASSLTGGNTIYF.